This TCR beta chain is drawn from a study of CD8 T cells in ankylosing spondylitis. General observations from the study: Certain motif variants had earlier been reported in reactive arthritis synovial fluid and blood.

This clonotype was counted many times. The antigen is not known. TCRdb independently ran MiXCR on the 5' RACE reads; one entry per CDR3 protein. Among 220,000 or so distinct CDR3 sequences listed, about 10% were seen once. CDR3 length equals 14 residues. The junction had 10 bases not matched to a gene; V was cut back by 5 bases and J by 5 bases. The germline gives CDR1 DFQATT, CDR2 SNEGSKA (reference sequence). The receptor comes from a male donor with ankylosing spondylitis or in good health (not recorded which). Sequenced sample: blood, either unsorted or a sorted T cell fraction (not recorded which). This rearrangement joins TRBV20-1 to TRBJ1-2; TRBD1 agrees at 8 bases. In DNA form, the CDR3 reads TGCAGTGCTCGACCTCGGACAGGGATTTATGGCTACACCTTC. Translation: CSARPRTGIYGYTF.